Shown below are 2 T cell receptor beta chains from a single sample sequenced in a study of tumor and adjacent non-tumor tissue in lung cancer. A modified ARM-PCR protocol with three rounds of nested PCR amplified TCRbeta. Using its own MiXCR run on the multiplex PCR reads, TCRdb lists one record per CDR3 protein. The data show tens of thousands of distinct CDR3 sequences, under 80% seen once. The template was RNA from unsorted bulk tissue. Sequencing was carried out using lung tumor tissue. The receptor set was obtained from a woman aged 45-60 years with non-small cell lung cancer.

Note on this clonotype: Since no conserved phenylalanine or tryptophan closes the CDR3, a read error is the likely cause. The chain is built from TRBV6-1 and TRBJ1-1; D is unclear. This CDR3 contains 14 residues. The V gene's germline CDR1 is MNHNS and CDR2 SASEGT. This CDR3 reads CASYDKRRNTKAFI. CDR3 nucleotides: TGTGCCAGCTACGACAAGAGACGGAACACTAAAGCTTTCATT.

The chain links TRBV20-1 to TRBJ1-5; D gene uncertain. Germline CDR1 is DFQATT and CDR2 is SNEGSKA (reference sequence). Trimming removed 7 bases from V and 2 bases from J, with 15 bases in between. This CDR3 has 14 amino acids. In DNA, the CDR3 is TGCAGTGATAGTTCCGGCGACCGCAATCAGCCCCAGCATTTT. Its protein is CSDSSGDRNQPQHF.